The present entry profiles one TCR beta chain with its context. Antigen specificity is unknown. This sample is drawn from a study of T-cell memory formation after mild COVID-19. Study as a whole: TCR clusters were mostly donor specific.

TCR alpha and TCR beta cDNA libraries carrying sample barcodes and UMIs were produced by 5'RACE using constant-segment primers. A single record per CDR3 protein comes from TCRdb applying MiXCR to the 5' RACE reads. The sample records roughly 310,000 distinct CDR3 sequences, approximately 15% being singletons. Study results and caveats: Memory sampled before infection contained some responding clones, suggesting cross-reactive memory joined. Contracting clones from day 15 to 85 had balanced CD4/CD8; later expanders favoured CD4+.

Germline CDR1 reads SQVTM; CDR2 reads ANQGSEA. V gave up 6 bases and J gave up 4 bases, with 17 bases separating them. The CDR3 loop spans 14 amino acids. V usage is TRBV29-1 and J usage is TRBJ2-3, with D possibly being TRBD1 (5 bases). The TCR was taken from a man between 18 and 29 years old who had mild COVID-19 (a few samples of this study predate the infection). Cell type and time point are not known. Sequencing used PBMCs or a T cell subset sorted from them (not recorded which). The CDR3 reads CSVRSRDRADTQYF. The CDR3 DNA reads TGCAGCGTCCGATCCAGGGATCGGGCAGATACGCAGTATTTT.